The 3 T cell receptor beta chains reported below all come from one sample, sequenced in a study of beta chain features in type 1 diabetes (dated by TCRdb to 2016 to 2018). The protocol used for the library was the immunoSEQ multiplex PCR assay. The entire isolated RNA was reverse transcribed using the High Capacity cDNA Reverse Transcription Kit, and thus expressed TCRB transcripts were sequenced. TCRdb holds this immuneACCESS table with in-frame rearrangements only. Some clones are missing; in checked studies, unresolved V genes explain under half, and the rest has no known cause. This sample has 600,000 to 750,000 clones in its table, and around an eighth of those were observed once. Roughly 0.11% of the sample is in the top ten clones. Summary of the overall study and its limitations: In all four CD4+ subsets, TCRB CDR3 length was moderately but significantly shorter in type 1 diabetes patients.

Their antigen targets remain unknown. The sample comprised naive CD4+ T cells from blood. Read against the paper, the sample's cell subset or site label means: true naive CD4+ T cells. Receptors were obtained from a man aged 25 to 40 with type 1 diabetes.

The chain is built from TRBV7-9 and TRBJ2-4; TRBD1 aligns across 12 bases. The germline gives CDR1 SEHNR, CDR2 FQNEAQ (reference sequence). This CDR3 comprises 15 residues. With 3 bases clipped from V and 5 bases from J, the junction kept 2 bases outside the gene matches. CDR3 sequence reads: CASSFGTGGENIQYF. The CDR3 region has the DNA TGTGCCAGCAGCTTCGGGACAGGGGGCGAAAACATTCAGTACTTC.

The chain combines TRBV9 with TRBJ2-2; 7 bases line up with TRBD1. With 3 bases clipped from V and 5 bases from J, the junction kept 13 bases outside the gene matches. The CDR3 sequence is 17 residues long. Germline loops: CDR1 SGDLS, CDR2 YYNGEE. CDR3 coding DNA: TGTGCCAGCAGCGCCTTAGCTGGGACAGTCAGGACCGGGGAGCTGTTTTTT. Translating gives CASSALAGTVRTGELFF.

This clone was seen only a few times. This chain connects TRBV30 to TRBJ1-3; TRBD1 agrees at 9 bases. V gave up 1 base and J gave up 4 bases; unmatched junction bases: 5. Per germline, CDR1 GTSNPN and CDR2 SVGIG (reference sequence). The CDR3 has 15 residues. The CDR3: CAWSGRTGVGNTIYF. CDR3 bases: TGTGCCTGGAGTGGGAGGACAGGGGTCGGAAACACCATATATTTT.